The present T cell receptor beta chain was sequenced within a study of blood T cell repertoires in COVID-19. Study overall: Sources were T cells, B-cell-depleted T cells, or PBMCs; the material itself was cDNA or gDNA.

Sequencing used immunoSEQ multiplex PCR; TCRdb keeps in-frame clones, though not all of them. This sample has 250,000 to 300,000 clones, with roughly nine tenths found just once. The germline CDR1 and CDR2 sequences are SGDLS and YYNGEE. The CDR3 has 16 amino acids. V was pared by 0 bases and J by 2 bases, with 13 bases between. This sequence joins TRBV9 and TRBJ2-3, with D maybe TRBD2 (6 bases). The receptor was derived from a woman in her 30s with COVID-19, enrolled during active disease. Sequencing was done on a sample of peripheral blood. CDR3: CASSVVTGDATDTQYF. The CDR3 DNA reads TGTGCCAGCAGCGTAGTGACGGGGGACGCCACAGATACGCAGTATTTT.